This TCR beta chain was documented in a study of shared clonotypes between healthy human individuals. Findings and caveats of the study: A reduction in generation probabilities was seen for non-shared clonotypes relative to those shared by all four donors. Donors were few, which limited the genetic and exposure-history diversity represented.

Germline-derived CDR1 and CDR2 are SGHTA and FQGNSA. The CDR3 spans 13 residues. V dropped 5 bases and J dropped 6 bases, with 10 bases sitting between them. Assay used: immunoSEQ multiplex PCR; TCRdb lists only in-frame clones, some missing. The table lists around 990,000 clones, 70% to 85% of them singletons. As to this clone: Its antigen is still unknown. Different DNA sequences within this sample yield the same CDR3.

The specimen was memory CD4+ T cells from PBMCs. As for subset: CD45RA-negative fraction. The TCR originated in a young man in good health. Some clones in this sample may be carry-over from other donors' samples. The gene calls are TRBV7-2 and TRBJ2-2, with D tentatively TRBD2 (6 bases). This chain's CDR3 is CASSPRLAGELFF. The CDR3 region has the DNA TGTGCCAGCAGCCCTCGACTAGCCGGGGAGCTGTTTTTT.